The 3 T cell receptor beta chains below all came from one sample that was sequenced in a study of cytomegalovirus exposure and HLA in healthy donors. Assay: immunoSEQ multiplex PCR; the TCRdb copy retains only in-frame clones and omits some. This table has around 75,000 clones, around four fifths appearing once. The sequencing sample was made of PBMCs. These receptors were collected from a man between 25 and 39 years old in good health and CMV-seronegative.

The V call is TRBV7-9, the J call TRBJ2-2, with D maybe TRBD1 (6 bases). The germline V gene has CDR1 SEHNR and CDR2 FQNEAQ (reference sequence). V was cut by 1 base and J by 5 bases, with 11 bases left in between. The CDR3 loop spans 15 amino acids. This chain's CDR3 is CASSLVQGETGELFF. In DNA form, the CDR3 reads TGTGCCAGCAGCTTAGTACAGGGAGAGACCGGGGAGCTGTTTTTT.

The chain joins TRBV18 to TRBJ1-4; TRBD1 matches at 8 bases. The CDR3 has 13 amino acids. With V trimmed by 3 bases and J by 8 bases, 2 bases remained unmatched. The germline CDR1 and CDR2 sequences are KGHSH and LQKENI. In DNA, the CDR3 is TGTGCCAGCTCACCGACAGGGGAGGAAAAACTGTTTTTT. It encodes CASSPTGEEKLFF.

The rearrangement uses TRBV30 and TRBJ2-4, with TRBD1 matching 8 bases. This CDR3 region has 12 residues. Germline values: CDR1 GTSNPN, CDR2 SVGIG (reference sequence). J was trimmed by 7 bases and V by 3 bases; bases with no gene match: 2. CDR3: CAWSRGQNIQYF. The CDR3 DNA is TGTGCCTGGAGCAGGGGGCAGAACATTCAGTACTTC.